What follows are 17 T cell receptor beta chains derived from one specimen sequenced in a study of T cells in Graves' hyperthyroidism and ophthalmopathy. It was RNA transcripts that yielded the amplified TCR beta CDR3 regions. Researchers ran a first-round RT-PCR on the TCR CDR3 using the HTBI primer set. TCRdb independently ran MiXCR on the multiplex PCR reads; one entry per CDR3 protein. This sample has approximately 260,000 distinct CDR3 sequences, with 12% to 15% found just once. The sequenced sample was blood. These receptors were obtained from a woman in her forties or fifties with Graves' hyperthyroidism that later progressed to Graves' ophthalmopathy.

Many counts were recorded for this clonotype. This sequence joins TRBV12-3 or TRBV12-4 and TRBJ2-5; no reliable D call. V gave up 5 bases and J gave up 5 bases, with 12 bases separating them. The CDR3 sequence is 13 residues long. DNA for the CDR3: TGTGCCAGCAGTCGCGGCCGACGGGAGACCCAGTACTTC. Its translation is CASSRGRRETQYF.

A note on this clonotype: With a much larger clone just one base away, this may be a read error. The CDR3 reads CASSPQPVGAGTDTQYF. The CDR3 DNA sequence: TGTGCCAGCAGCCCCCAACCTGTGGGAGCTGGGACAGATACGCAGTATTTT. The V gene is TRBV11-2, the J gene TRBJ2-3; possibly TRBD2 for D (5 bases). Germline-derived CDR1 and CDR2 are SGHAT and FQNNGV. The V end was cut by 5 bases, the J end by 3 bases, with 21 bases between. CDR3 length equals 17 residues.

The V call is TRBV20-1, the J call TRBJ1-5; tentative D call: TRBD1 (5 bases). V lost 2 bases, J lost 7 bases, and 9 bases lay in between. CDR1 is DFQATT, CDR2 SNEGSKA, per germline (reference sequence). The CDR3 extends over 12 amino acids. As DNA, the CDR3 is TGCAGTGCTAGATACCCAGGGCAGCCCCAGCATTTT. It encodes CSARYPGQPQHF.

Regarding this clonotype: This clone may be a read error of a much larger clone one base away. This chain uses TRBV5-1 with TRBJ2-7; TRBD1 agrees at 12 bases. Germline CDR1 SGHRS, CDR2 YFSETQ. CDR3 length: 15 amino acids. Trimming removed 3 bases from V and 5 bases from J; junction bases left unmatched: 6. CDR3 residues: CASSSGTGGFDEQYF. In DNA, the CDR3 is TGCGCCAGCAGCTCCGGGACAGGGGGCTTTGACGAGCAGTACTTC.

This clonotype was counted many times. V is TRBV20-1 and J is TRBJ2-1; 12 bases line up with TRBD2. With V trimmed by 0 bases and J by 7 bases, 10 bases remained unmatched. Germline CDR1 and CDR2: DFQATT and SNEGSKA (reference sequence). This CDR3 comprises 17 residues. The CDR3 region has the DNA TGCAGTGCTAGAGATGCCGGGACTAGCGGGCCGTGGAATGAGCAGTTCTTC. Translation gives CSARDAGTSGPWNEQFF.

This clonotype has more than one count but fewer than ten. At one boundary the junction diverges from the germline segment, which might be a read error. CDR3 residues: CASSLLELNERLFF. The DNA of the CDR3 is TGTGCCAGCAGTTTACTGGAACTCAATGAAAGACTGTTTTTT. The V call is TRBV28, the J call TRBJ1-4, with D unclear. Germline V gene sequence: CDR1 MDHEN, CDR2 SYDVKM. The CDR3 covers 14 residues.

There are many counts of this clonotype. The gene calls are TRBV7-2 and TRBJ2-3, with a tentative D call TRBD2 (5 bases). The CDR3 contains 15 residues. Germline values: CDR1 SGHTA, CDR2 FQGNSA. V gave up 1 base and J gave up 0 bases, with 8 bases separating them. The CDR3 loop is CASSLVSGSTDTQYF. The DNA for the CDR3 is TGTGCCAGCAGCTTAGTATCGGGGAGCACAGATACGCAGTATTTT.

This clonotype was counted ten times or more. V usage is TRBV10-3 and J usage is TRBJ2-2; tentative D call: TRBD2 (5 bases). Deletions cut 7 bases from V and 1 base from J, with 7 bases between. CDR1 is ENHRY and CDR2 is SYGVKD in the germline V gene. The CDR3 consists of 13 residues. The CDR3, as DNA: TGTGCCATCAAGGCGGGGAACACCGGGGAGCTGTTTTTT. Its protein product is CAIKAGNTGELFF.

The CDR3 reads CASNQNWGGSYGYTF. The CDR3 coding sequence is TGTGCCAGCAATCAGAACTGGGGGGGGTCTTATGGCTACACCTTC. The chain is built from TRBV28 and TRBJ1-2, with a tentative D call TRBD1 (5 bases). This CDR3 has 15 amino acids. In germline, CDR1 is MDHEN, CDR2 SYDVKM. The V and J ends lost 7 bases and 5 bases respectively, with 20 bases between them.

CDR3: CASSSMTGPTEAFF. DNA of the CDR3: TGTGCCAGCAGCTCGATGACAGGGCCCACTGAAGCTTTCTTT. The J gene is TRBJ1-1, the V gene TRBV5-4; 7 bases fit TRBD1. The CDR3 totals 14 residues. Germline CDR1 SGHNT, CDR2 YYREEE (reference sequence). V shed 3 bases, J shed 4 bases, and the junction held 6 bases outside the gene matches.

This clonotype was seen many times. The chain has TRBV29-1 and TRBJ2-5, with 10 bases that match TRBD1. The V gene end was trimmed by 4 bases and the J gene end by 2 bases; junction bases not matched to a gene: 7. CDR1 and CDR2 from the germline V gene are SQVTM and ANQGSEA. The CDR3 has 15 amino acids. The CDR3 sequence is CSVGGTGEFQETQYF. Written as DNA, the CDR3 is TGCAGCGTTGGGGGGACAGGGGAATTTCAAGAGACCCAGTACTTC. Complete variable domain (other parts from reference TRBV29-1 and TRBJ2-5): SAVISQKPSRDICQRGTSLTIQCQVDSQVTMMFWYRQQPGQSLTLIATANQGSEATYESGFVIDKFPISRPNLTFSTLTVSNMSPEDSSIYLCSVGGTGEFQETQYFGPGTRLLVL.

The genes are TRBV9 and TRBJ1-2; D call uncertain. Between the trimmed V and J ends, which lost 4 bases and 7 bases, there was a span of 8 bases. CDR1 and CDR2 (germline): SGDLS, YYNGEE. CDR3 size: 11 residues. The chain's CDR3 is CASSTSTGYTF. CDR3 sequence (DNA): TGTGCCAGCAGCACCTCGACTGGCTACACCTTC.

V is TRBV7-8 and J is TRBJ1-4; no firm D call. CDR3 length: 14 amino acids. V shed 1 base and J shed 8 bases, with 11 bases lying between them. From germline, CDR1 is SGHVS and CDR2 FQNEAQ. Here the CDR3 DNA reads TGTGCCAGCAGCTTAGAAGTTCGCGGGGAAAAACTGTTTTTT. Its protein is CASSLEVRGEKLFF.

This clonotype was counted ten times or more. The rearrangement uses TRBV5-1 and TRBJ2-3, with D possibly TRBD2 on 7 matching bases. CDR3 size: 13 residues. Trimming pared 5 bases from V and 5 bases from J, leaving 12 bases between. Germline CDR1 reads SGHRS; CDR2 reads YFSETQ. CDR3 in amino acids: CASSRGGGDTQYF. Here the CDR3 DNA reads TGCGCCAGCAGTAGAGGGGGGGGAGATACGCAGTATTTT. Complete variable domain (other parts from reference TRBV5-1 and TRBJ2-3): KAGVTQTPRYLIKTRGQQVTLSCSPISGHRSVSWYQQTPGQGLQFLFEYFSETQRNKGNFPGRFSGRQFSNSRSEMNVSTLELGDSALYLCASSRGGGDTQYFGPGTRLTVL.

The rearrangement uses TRBV18 and TRBJ2-2, with 13 positions matching TRBD2. This CDR3 region has 17 residues. Germline V lookup: CDR1 KGHSH, CDR2 LQKENI. Losses at the gene ends were 3 bases for V and 4 bases for J; bases not matched to a gene: 5. This CDR3 reads CASSPLGLAGSTGELFF. The CDR3 nucleotides are TGTGCCAGCTCACCCTTGGGACTAGCGGGATCCACCGGGGAGCTGTTTTTT.

This clonotype was seen more than once but under ten times. The rearrangement links TRBV6-1 to TRBJ2-1; 10 nucleotides line up with TRBD2. Germline trimming cut 7 bases from V and 3 bases from J; bases unmatched to any gene: 12. This CDR3 is built from 17 residues. Germline assignment: CDR1 MNHNS and CDR2 SASEGT. CDR3 residues: CASTPPPGLASYNEQFF. The DNA of the CDR3 is TGTGCCAGCACTCCACCGCCGGGACTAGCGAGCTACAATGAGCAGTTCTTC.

The chain employs TRBV3-1 and TRBJ1-6; D may be TRBD1 (6 bases). Germline V gene data show CDR1 as LGHDT and CDR2 as YNNKEL (reference sequence). This CDR3 region has 16 residues. V was pared by 1 base and J by 7 bases, with 14 bases between. CDR3 amino acids: CASSQALPGANSPLHF. The CDR3 coding sequence is TGTGCCAGCAGCCAAGCCCTCCCAGGGGCAAATTCACCCCTCCACTTT.